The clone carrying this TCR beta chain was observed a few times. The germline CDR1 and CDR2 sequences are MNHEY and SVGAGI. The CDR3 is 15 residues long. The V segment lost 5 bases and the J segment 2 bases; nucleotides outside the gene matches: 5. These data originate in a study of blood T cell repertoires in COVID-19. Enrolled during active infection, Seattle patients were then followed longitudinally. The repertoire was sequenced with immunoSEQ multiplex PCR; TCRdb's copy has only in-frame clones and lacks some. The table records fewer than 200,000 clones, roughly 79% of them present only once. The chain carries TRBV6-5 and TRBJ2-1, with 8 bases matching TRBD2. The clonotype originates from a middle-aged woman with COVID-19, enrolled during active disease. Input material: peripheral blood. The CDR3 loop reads CASSLSGSAYNEQFF. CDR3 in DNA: TGTGCCAGCAGTCTCAGCGGGAGCGCCTACAATGAGCAGTTCTTC.